These 13 T cell receptor beta chains came from one sample sequenced in a study of control samples from healthy donors and cancer patients (TCRdb year 2020). Libraries were built with the immunoSEQ multiplex PCR assay. TCRdb mirrors the immuneACCESS table, restricted to in-frame sequences. Some clones are absent from its copies; in checked studies, under half trace to an unresolved V gene, and the reason for the others is unknown. The sample yields approximately 90,000 clones; approximately 80% were counted once. Around 20% of the sample comes from the top ten. Sequenced material: blood. These receptors were taken from a man younger than 45 in good health.

Of note for this clone: Additional DNA sequences in this sample encode the identical CDR3. This rearrangement joins TRBV7-3 to TRBJ2-5, with 8 bases identical to TRBD1. The V gene end was trimmed by 5 bases and the J gene end by 2 bases; junction bases not matched to a gene: 1. Germline lookup yields CDR1 SGHTA and CDR2 FQGTGA. The CDR3 is 13 amino acids. The CDR3 coding sequence is TGTGCCAGCAGCCGACAGGGGCAAGAGACCCAGTACTTC. Translating gives CASSRQGQETQYF.

The chain couples TRBV6-5 to TRBJ2-7; D is ambiguous. Deletions cut 8 bases from V and 4 bases from J, with 9 bases between. This CDR3 has 11 residues. Germline V gene sequence: CDR1 MNHEY, CDR2 SVGAGI. This CDR3 reads CASSSAYEQYF. In nucleotides, the CDR3 is TGTGCCAGCTCGTCCGCGTACGAGCAGTACTTC.

The V and J genes are TRBV7-3 and TRBJ1-2; 9 nucleotides agree with TRBD1. V dropped 5 bases and J dropped 5; count of bases not matched to a gene: 6. The germline V gene encodes CDR1 SGHTA and CDR2 FQGTGA. This CDR3 contains 14 residues. The CDR3 DNA is TGTGCCAGCAGCCCGTCCGGGACAGGGTATGGCTACACCTTC. Translated, it gives CASSPSGTGYGYTF.

The rearrangement uses TRBV2 and TRBJ2-3; D is unclear. The V gene's germline CDR1 is SNHLY and CDR2 FYNNEI. The CDR3 is made up of 14 amino acids. Trimming removed 5 bases from V and 2 bases from J, with 11 bases in between. The CDR3 region has the DNA TGTGCCAGCAGTTCCATACTGGACACAGATACGCAGTATTTT. Translation: CASSSILDTDTQYF.

This clone was observed once. The chain uses TRBV7-3 and TRBJ2-2, with D perhaps matching TRBD2 (5 bases). The V end lost 5 bases, the J end lost 7 bases, and 14 bases lay between the germline ends. The CDR3 has 14 residues. The germline gives CDR1 SGHTA, CDR2 FQGTGA. The CDR3 nucleotides read TGTGCCAGCAGCCCGTCGACGGAGGTCGGGGAGCTGTTTTTT. It is translated as CASSPSTEVGELFF.

The genes are TRBV30 and TRBJ2-3; no clear D. Germline V CDR1 and CDR2: GTSNPN, SVGIG (reference sequence). This CDR3 has 14 residues. V lost 0 bases, J lost 1 base, and 8 bases lay in between. The CDR3 region is CAWSVRAGTDTQYF. The CDR3 bases are TGTGCCTGGAGTGTACGGGCGGGCACAGATACGCAGTATTTT.

The chain recombines TRBV12-5 with TRBJ2-2, with a tentative D call TRBD2 (6 bases). CDR1 and CDR2 from the germline V gene are LGHNT and FRNRAP. The length of the CDR3 is 14 residues. V lost 1 base, J lost 5 bases, and 8 bases lay in between. This CDR3 is CASGLASATGELFF. CDR3 sequence (DNA): TGTGCTAGTGGTTTGGCTAGCGCAACCGGGGAGCTGTTTTTT.

The chain combines TRBV19 with TRBJ2-4; D might be TRBD1 (6 bases). From germline, CDR1 is LNHDA and CDR2 SQIVND (reference sequence). This CDR3 comprises 14 residues. The germline V and J ends were trimmed by 0 bases and 8 bases, with 11 bases remaining between them. CDR3 in DNA: TGTGCCAGTAGTATAGATCAGGGGAAAGACATTCAGTACTTC. Its translation: CASSIDQGKDIQYF.

The chain joins TRBV28 to TRBJ1-6; D remains unclear. The ends were cut back, 2 bases at V and 7 bases at J, with 6 bases in the middle. The CDR3 sequence is 13 residues long. CDR1 is MDHEN and CDR2 is SYDVKM in the germline V gene. As DNA, the CDR3 is TGTGCCAGCAGTTTAGGTTGGAATTCACCCCTCCACTTT. Residues: CASSLGWNSPLHF.

This chain uses TRBV2 with TRBJ1-3, with D possibly being TRBD1 (6 bases). Trimming pared 6 bases from V and 3 bases from J, leaving 12 bases between. In germline, CDR1 is SNHLY, CDR2 FYNNEI. This CDR3 region has 14 residues. The CDR3 DNA reads as TGTGCCAGCAGAACTACAGGGTTTGGAAACACCATATATTTT. Amino acids: CASRTTGFGNTIYF.

The rearrangement links TRBV6-5 to TRBJ2-2; a weak D match, TRBD1 (6 bases). V lost 4 bases, J lost 4 bases, and 13 bases lay in between. Germline V gives CDR1 MNHEY, CDR2 SVGAGI. The CDR3 contains 15 residues. DNA of the CDR3: TGTGCCAGCAGTTTTACCGGGACAATCACCGGGGAGCTGTTTTTT. It encodes CASSFTGTITGELFF.

This clone was observed a handful of times. The genes are TRBV9 and TRBJ1-1, with TRBD1 as a possible D gene (6 bases). The germline V gene encodes CDR1 SGDLS and CDR2 YYNGEE. V was clipped by 3 bases and J by 3 bases, with 15 bases between them. The CDR3 has 15 residues. In nucleotides, the CDR3 is TGTGCCAGCAGCGCGTTACAGGGCTTCGACACTGAAGCTTTCTTT. Its translation: CASSALQGFDTEAFF.

This CDR3 is CASSVFSGVSTDTQYF. DNA of the CDR3: TGTGCCAGCAGCGTCTTTAGCGGGGTAAGCACAGATACGCAGTATTTT. This chain connects TRBV9 to TRBJ2-3, with 8 bases fitting TRBD2. Unmatched junction bases numbered 5, after V lost 2 bases and J lost 0 bases. The CDR3 loop spans 16 amino acids. In germline, CDR1 is SGDLS, CDR2 YYNGEE.